This T cell receptor (beta chain) was found in a study of blood T cell repertoires in COVID-19. Study as a whole: The samples span acute and convalescent COVID-19 from the United States, Italy and Spain.

The germline V gene encodes CDR1 LNHDA and CDR2 SQIVND (reference sequence). V lost 0 bases to trimming and J lost 3 bases; unmatched junction nucleotides: 11. CDR3 length: 18 residues. Original data processing: Estimated nucleated cell counts came from reference gene primer amplification. The method was immunoSEQ multiplex PCR; TCRdb's version includes in-frame clones alone and lacks a portion of them. Clone size and V and J calls were adopted from that table, with D and trimming inferred from the DNA. This table holds 75,000 to 95,000 clones, over 75% found once. The chain is built from TRBV19 and TRBJ2-7, with 10 bases fitting TRBD1. Source material: peripheral blood. The receptor's source is a man aged 50-59 years with active COVID-19. In DNA, the CDR3 is TGTGCCAGTAGTATAGATCCGGTTAAGACAGGGGGCGACTACGAGCAGTACTTC. Amino acids: CASSIDPVKTGGDYEQYF.